The 8 T cell receptor beta chains reported below all come from one sample, sequenced in a study of monozygotic twins with inflammatory bowel disease. TCRdb reanalyzed the 5' RACE reads, giving one entry per CDR3 protein sequence and no DNA. Its listing shows approximately 340,000 distinct CDR3 sequences. Sequencing was carried out using blood. The receptors were sampled from a human donor with ulcerative colitis or Crohn's disease, or a healthy co-twin of an affected twin (not recorded which).

The rearrangement joins TRBV20-1 to TRBJ2-7; TCRdb calls TRBD1, which cannot be checked without DNA. In germline, CDR1 is DFQATT, CDR2 SNEGSKA (reference sequence). This CDR3 comprises 13 residues. Here the CDR3 reads CSARAGGKGEQYF.

The chain joins TRBV28 to TRBJ1-2; TCRdb's D call of TRBD1 is untestable without DNA. The CDR3 is 15 residues long. Germline V gene data show CDR1 as MDHEN and CDR2 as SYDVKM. This CDR3 reads CASTQGIHSNYGYTF.

This sequence joins TRBV6-2 or TRBV6-3 and TRBJ2-1; TCRdb reports TRBD1, a call that lacks DNA to check it against. This CDR3 has 14 amino acids. The germline V gene encodes CDR1 MNHEY and CDR2 SVGEGT. The CDR3 region is CATLPGQGYNEQFF.

The rearrangement joins TRBV18 to TRBJ2-7; the D gene TCRdb calls, TRBD1, cannot be checked with no DNA. The CDR3 sequence is 14 residues long. From germline, CDR1 is KGHSH and CDR2 LQKENI. The CDR3 reads CASSSYRWVGEQYF.

The rearrangement joins TRBV9 to TRBJ2-1; checking the TCRdb D call of TRBD2 is not possible without DNA. There are 11 residues in the CDR3. Germline CDR1 and CDR2: SGDLS and YYNGEE. The CDR3 spells CASSPAGEQFF.

The chain is built from TRBV6-5 and TRBJ1-1; TCRdb's D gene call, TRBD1, goes unchecked for lack of DNA. The CDR3 contains 14 residues. Looked up from germline, CDR1 is MNHEY and CDR2 is SVGAGI. CDR3 loop: CASSLTGEFTEAFF.

This chain joins TRBV6-1 and TRBJ1-5; TCRdb reports TRBD1, a call that lacks DNA to check it against. This CDR3 is 13 amino acids long. Germline CDR1 MNHNS, CDR2 SASEGT. The CDR3 loop is CASRRTGGQPQHF.

The chain couples TRBV6-4 to TRBJ1-4. Germline CDR1 reads MRHNA; CDR2 reads SNTAGT. The CDR3 runs 15 residues. The CDR3 loop reads CASHRVGPMNEKLFF.